This T cell receptor beta chain originates from a study of OX40 agonist ivuxolimab in advanced cancers. Turning to the overall study: Ivuxolimab, which targeted the costimulatory receptor OX40 (CD134), was an agonistic, fully human IgG2 monoclonal antibody. In the dose-escalation cohort, 70% to 85% of patients were male, and the mean age was 60 years with a range of about 23 to 79. Among the approximately 54 dose-escalation patients, around 20 had hepatocellular carcinoma, around 15 melanoma, 9 renal cell carcinoma and 9 head and neck cancer. Peripheral TCRbeta sequencing aimed to test whether ivuxolimab altered TCR sequence diversity and caused clonal T-cell expansion. Prior anti-PD-1, anti-PD-L1 or anti-CTLA-4 therapy was permitted, and checkpoint inhibitors had been received by roughly two fifths of dose-escalation patients. Intravenous ivuxolimab was administered to patients every 2 weeks at six dose levels: 0.01, 0.1, 0.3, 1.5, 3 and 10 mg/kg. Partial responses were achieved by three dose-escalation patients, of whom one had hepatocellular carcinoma and two had cutaneous melanoma. The paper describes the monotherapy dose-escalation part (N ≈ 52 patients) of the phase I trial of ivuxolimab. Study-wide conclusions, independent of this receptor: Low levels of normalized T-cell clonal expansion were also seen in some nonresponding patients. In partial responders in the 0.1-3.0 mg/kg groups, normalized peripheral clonal expansion was found to be among the lowest, especially among CD8+ T cells. After ivuxolimab, CD8+ T cells had more expanded clones than CD4+ T cells on average. At doses of 0.1 to 3.0 mg/kg, clonal expansion of both CD4+ and CD8+ blood T cells was observed from baseline to week 6. Antigen specificity was not determined for the clonally expanded peripheral T cells.

This clone was detected many times. It has no known antigen specificity. Base quality data are lacking; no much larger clone is found one base away. V trim: 2 bases; J trim: 3 bases; unmatched bases: 4. CDR1 and CDR2 are read off the germline V gene as SGHVS and FNYEAQ. Taken from cysteine to phenylalanine, the CDR3 has 14 residues. Only CDR3 DNA is held: 42 bases, read in frame from base 1. Genomic DNA was extracted from sorted cells for sequencing of the TCRbeta CDR3 region. The immunoSEQ Assay was used for sequencing of TCRbeta CDR3 regions. Held by TCRdb, this immuneACCESS table contains in-frame sequences only and omits some clones. Under half of the omission traces to an unresolved V gene where checked; the cause of the rest is unknown. In all, the sample holds about 62,000 clones, and less than 85% of those were seen once. In total, the top ten clones hold under 13% of the sample. The trial excluded patients who had a history of autoimmune disease or who were on systemic immunosuppression. Peripheral blood for TCR sequencing was collected from all dose cohorts at baseline, on cycle 4 day 1, and on cycle 7 day 1. The samples were taken from a phase I, first-in-human, multicenter, open-label dose-escalation trial of ivuxolimab. Adults with locally advanced or metastatic melanoma, renal cell carcinoma, hepatocellular carcinoma or head and neck squamous cell carcinoma were enrolled in the trial. Before TCR sequencing, CD4+ T cells and CD8+ T cells were sorted from peripheral blood as separate populations.

The receptor comes from an adult with an advanced solid tumor such as melanoma, head and neck, liver or kidney cancer. Sequencing used CD4+ or CD8+ T cells sorted from blood, obtained in a trial of the OX40 agonist ivuxolimab. The chain is made from TRBV7-6 and TRBJ2-7, and 7 bases in between align with TRBD1. CDR3 sequence: CASSLRDRDYEQYF. In nucleotides, the sequence is TGTGCCAGCAGCTTAAGGGACAGAGACTACGAGCAGTACTTC.